This record concerns one T cell receptor beta chain sequence. Its specificity is unknown. This sample's treatment: oral pan-JAK inhibitor, 5-10 mg twice daily. This entry comes from a study of CD8+ T cells in alopecia areata. On the study more broadly: Treatment comprised oral tofacitinib, 5 to 10 mg twice daily, in treated patients.

CDR3 length: 16 residues. From germline, CDR1 is GTSNPN and CDR2 SVGIG (reference sequence). V shed 2 bases and J shed 0 bases, with 17 bases lying between them. RNA was extracted and reverse transcribed into cDNA as the sequencing template. Assay used: immunoSEQ multiplex PCR; TCRdb lists only in-frame clones, some missing. This table holds a few hundred thousand clones, approximately 45% found once. General study findings and limits: Among the top 100, expanded CD8+ clones were significantly decreased by tofacitinib, as was scalp clonality.

The source material was CD4+ T cells sorted from blood, sampled between weeks 36 and 40, from a patient treated with tofacitinib. The chain employs TRBV30 and TRBJ2-7; D possibly uses TRBD1 or TRBD2 (5 bases each). This sequence was found in a human donor with alopecia areata. CDR3 DNA: TGTGCCTGGAGTCGACCCGGGACGACGTACTCCTACGAGCAGTACTTC. It is translated as CAWSRPGTTYSYEQYF.